Shown below are 25 T cell receptor beta chains from a single sample sequenced in a study of T cells in tuberculosis. Repertoires were generated with immunoSEQ multiplex PCR, while TCRdb's copy carries only in-frame clones and drops some. The profile covers some 47,000 clones, with nearly 95% appearing a single time and 7.5% taken by the ten largest. The material sequenced was PBMCs. Source of these receptors: a donor under 30 with latent tuberculosis or without tuberculosis infection.

The chain uses TRBV7-4 and TRBJ1-2; weak D call: TRBD1 (6 bases). Trimming took 3 bases from V and 4 from J, leaving 9 bases between them. CDR1 is SGHVT and CDR2 is SQSDAQ in the germline V gene. This CDR3 region has 13 residues. CDR3 residues: CASSFRQVYGYTF. Written as DNA, the CDR3 is TGTGCCAGCAGCTTCCGACAGGTCTATGGCTACACCTTC.

J is TRBJ2-7 and V is TRBV5-4; 7 nucleotides align to TRBD1. CDR1 SGHNT and CDR2 YYREEE come from the germline V gene (reference sequence). The CDR3 consists of 15 residues. Unmatched junction bases numbered 11, after V lost 4 bases and J lost 4 bases. The CDR3 sequence: CASSARQGSKYEQYF. The CDR3 nucleotides read TGTGCCAGCAGCGCAAGACAGGGCAGTAAGTACGAGCAGTACTTC.

This clone was counted once. The chain links TRBV5-1 to TRBJ2-2; 7 nucleotides agree with TRBD1. Germline V gives CDR1 SGHRS, CDR2 YFSETQ. The CDR3 sequence is 16 residues long. The V and J ends lost 4 bases and 1 base, in that order; junction bases with no gene match: 7. The CDR3 nucleotides are TGCGCCAGCAGCCTTCTCGGGACAGAGAACACCGGGGAGCTGTTTTTT. Translation: CASSLLGTENTGELFF.

CDR3 nucleotide sequence: TGTGCCAGCAGCTTGACTTTAGTTTCCCAGCAGTACTTC. Protein: CASSLTLVSQQYF. The J gene is TRBJ2-5, the V gene TRBV7-8, with D unresolved. Germline loops: CDR1 SGHVS, CDR2 FQNEAQ. With 3 bases removed from V and 11 bases from J, the gap between germline ends came to 16 bases. There are 13 residues in the CDR3.

The chain couples TRBV2 to TRBJ2-7; 8 positions agree with TRBD2. V was pared by 2 bases and J by 1 base, with 4 bases of the junction left unmatched. The CDR3 spans 15 residues. Germline V gene sequence: CDR1 SNHLY, CDR2 FYNNEI. CDR3 region: CASSETSGVSYEQYF. The DNA of the CDR3 is TGTGCCAGCAGTGAAACTAGCGGAGTTTCCTACGAGCAGTACTTC.

V gene TRBV10-3 combines with J gene TRBJ1-5; 10 bases fit TRBD1. Germline lookup yields CDR1 ENHRY and CDR2 SYGVKD. This CDR3 has 15 amino acids. V trimming: 6 bases; J trimming: 7 bases; junction bases outside the gene matches: 9. The CDR3 DNA is TGTGCCATCAGCCTAGGGGACAGGGGTGACCAGCCCCAGCATTTT. Protein: CAISLGDRGDQPQHF.

The chain carries TRBV6-4 and TRBJ2-2; 9 bases line up with TRBD2. V lost 3 bases to trimming and J lost 4 bases; unmatched junction nucleotides: 3. Germline CDR1 and CDR2: MRHNA and SNTAGT. This CDR3 comprises 15 residues. The CDR3 is CASSENSGGTGELFF. CDR3 in DNA: TGTGCCAGCAGTGAGAATAGCGGGGGCACCGGGGAGCTGTTTTTT.

The V and J genes are TRBV5-1 and TRBJ2-7, with D possibly being TRBD2 (5 bases). CDR1 and CDR2 (germline): SGHRS, YFSETQ. The CDR3 is 13 amino acids. The V gene lost 0 bases and the J gene lost 6 bases, with 10 bases spanning the gap. For the CDR3, the DNA is TGCGCCAGCAGCTTGGTACTGGGAGTCGAGCAGTACTTC. Protein product: CASSLVLGVEQYF.

The chain recombines TRBV18 with TRBJ1-6; TRBD1 matches at 7 bases. This CDR3 spans 13 amino acids. Per the germline V gene, CDR1 is KGHSH and CDR2 is LQKENI. V was pared by 4 bases and J by 8 bases, with 2 bases of the junction left unmatched. The CDR3 sequence: CASSHDRDSPLHF. The CDR3 DNA reads as TGTGCCAGCTCACATGACAGGGATTCACCCCTCCACTTT.

The genes are TRBV9 and TRBJ1-6; no definite D call. CDR3 size: 14 residues. The germline V gene encodes CDR1 SGDLS and CDR2 YYNGEE. Between the trimmed V and J ends, which lost 4 bases and 10 bases, there was a span of 15 bases. The chain's CDR3 is CASSPGFSSSPLHF. Here the CDR3 DNA reads TGTGCCAGCAGCCCGGGATTTTCTTCGTCACCCCTCCACTTT.

This chain joins TRBV18 and TRBJ1-1; no clear D gene. Germline loops: CDR1 KGHSH, CDR2 LQKENI. This CDR3 region has 13 residues. Trimming removed 2 bases from V and 11 bases from J, with 15 bases in between. DNA of the CDR3: TGTGCCAGCTCACCAGCCAGCGGGTATCGCGCTTTCTTT. Translation: CASSPASGYRAFF. Full variable domain (outside the CDR3, taken from reference TRBV18 and TRBJ1-1): NAGVMQNPRHLVRRRGQEARLRCSPMKGHSHVYWYRQLPEEGLKFMVYLQKENIIDESGMPKERFSAEFPKEGPSILRIQQVVRGDSAAYFCASSPASGYRAFFGQGTRLTVV.

The V and J genes are TRBV28 and TRBJ1-5; D is unresolved. The germline gives CDR1 MDHEN, CDR2 SYDVKM. V shed 2 bases and J shed 0 bases, with 14 bases lying between them. The CDR3 runs 17 residues. The chain's CDR3 is CASSLGTALYSNQPQHF. In DNA, the CDR3 is TGTGCCAGCAGTTTAGGAACAGCACTTTATAGCAATCAGCCCCAGCATTTT.

DNA of the CDR3: TGTGCCAGTTCAAACACCGGGGAGCTGTTTTTT. This codes for CASSNTGELFF. This chain joins TRBV19 and TRBJ2-2; D is unresolved. Trimming cost V 8 bases and J 2 bases, with 3 bases left between them. The CDR3 runs 11 residues. CDR1 is LNHDA and CDR2 is SQIVND in the germline V gene (reference sequence).

The rearrangement links TRBV5-4 to TRBJ1-4, with D possibly being TRBD1 (5 bases). Germline V CDR1 and CDR2: SGHNT, YYREEE (reference sequence). This CDR3 spans 16 amino acids. Trimming removed 4 bases at V and 0 bases at J, with 13 bases between. This CDR3 reads CASSQTAYATNEKLFF. DNA for the CDR3: TGTGCCAGCAGCCAGACAGCCTACGCAACTAATGAAAAACTGTTTTTT.

The chain employs TRBV5-6 and TRBJ1-2; 10 bases match TRBD1. V was clipped by 2 bases and J by 6 bases; unmatched bases: 4. There are 14 residues in the CDR3. CDR1 is SGHDT, CDR2 YYEEEE, per germline. The CDR3 DNA reads TGTGCCAGCAGCTTCAAGACAGGGGGCAATGGCTACACCTTC. This codes for CASSFKTGGNGYTF.

The genes are TRBV19 and TRBJ2-7; D gene ambiguous. Between the trimmed V and J ends, which lost 1 base and 2 bases, there was a span of 12 bases. CDR3 length equals 15 residues. Looked up from germline, CDR1 is LNHDA and CDR2 is SQIVND (reference sequence). CDR3 loop: CASSIGPRAPYEQYF. As DNA, the CDR3 is TGTGCCAGTAGTATAGGTCCTAGAGCTCCCTACGAGCAGTACTTC.

This clone is labeled as large. In the same sample, other DNA sequences code for this CDR3. The genes are TRBV14 and TRBJ2-1; the match to TRBD2 covers 7 bases. The CDR3 has 15 amino acids. Trimming at V came to 1 base and at J to 5 bases, leaving 5 bases not matched to a gene. CDR1 and CDR2 (germline): SGHDN, FVKESK. The CDR3 sequence: CASSQVGGLDNEQFF. The DNA for the CDR3 is TGTGCCAGCAGCCAAGTCGGGGGGTTGGACAATGAGCAGTTCTTC. The variable domain in full, with the rest retrieved from reference TRBV14 and TRBJ2-1, is EAGVTQFPSHSVIEKGQTVTLRCDPISGHDNLYWYRRVMGKEIKFLLHFVKESKQDESGMPNNRFLAERTGGTYSTLKVQPAELEDSGVYFCASSQVGGLDNEQFFGPGTRLTVL.

The rearrangement links TRBV21-1 to TRBJ1-2; the table assigns TRBD1, which was not confirmed against the DNA. TRBV21-1 is noted as a pseudogene. This CDR3 is 14 amino acids long. This chain's CDR3 is CASSKAGQGNGYTF. CDR3 bases: TGTGCCAGCAGCAAAGCGGGGCAGGGGAATGGCTACACCTTC.

CDR3 sequence (DNA): TGTGCCAGTGGCAGAGAGGGGGTTTACAATGAGCAGTTCTTC. Amino acids: CASGREGVYNEQFF. The rearrangement uses TRBV2 and TRBJ2-1; D is possibly TRBD1 (6 bases). CDR1 and CDR2 from the germline V gene are SNHLY and FYNNEI. This CDR3 is 14 amino acids long. The germline V and J ends were trimmed by 9 bases and 4 bases, with 16 bases remaining between them.

This chain connects TRBV28 to TRBJ2-3; possibly TRBD1 for D (6 bases). V gave up 8 bases and J gave up 6 bases, with 24 bases separating them. CDR1 and CDR2 (germline): MDHEN, SYDVKM. CDR3 size: 16 residues. The CDR3 region is CASGSPLVGAGDTQYF. In nucleotides, the CDR3 is TGTGCCAGCGGGTCGCCCTTGGTGGGGGCTGGGGATACGCAGTATTTT. Together with reference TRBV28 and TRBJ2-3, the CDR3 gives the full variable domain: DVKVTQSSRYLVKRTGEKVFLECVQDMDHENMFWYRQDPGLGLRLIYFSYDVKMKEKGDIPEGYSVSREKKERFSLILESASTNQTSMYLCASGSPLVGAGDTQYFGPGTRLTVL.

The chain couples TRBV28 to TRBJ1-3, with TRBD1 matching 8 bases. Per germline, CDR1 MDHEN and CDR2 SYDVKM. J was trimmed by 4 bases and V by 6 bases; bases with no gene match: 8. This CDR3 comprises 15 residues. CDR3 protein: CASRSQGARGNTIYF. As DNA, the CDR3 is TGTGCCAGCAGATCTCAGGGGGCGAGGGGAAACACCATATATTTT.

This rearrangement joins TRBV27 to TRBJ2-3, with TRBD2 identical over 10 bases. The CDR3 length is 16 residues. Germline-derived CDR1 and CDR2 are MNHEY and SMNVEV (reference sequence). J gave up 2 bases and V 6 bases, and 8 bases lay outside the gene matches. The CDR3 spells CASSSVLAGNTDTQYF. Written as DNA, the CDR3 is TGTGCCAGCAGCTCCGTACTAGCGGGAAACACAGATACGCAGTATTTT.

The genes are TRBV19 and TRBJ2-3, with a tentative D call TRBD2 (5 bases). This CDR3 spans 13 amino acids. Looked up from germline, CDR1 is LNHDA and CDR2 is SQIVND (reference sequence). Trimming removed 5 bases from V and 5 bases from J, with 11 bases in between. CDR3 protein: CASSSGLLDTQYF. CDR3 nucleotides: TGTGCCAGTAGTTCCGGACTTTTAGATACGCAGTATTTT.

This sequence joins TRBV6-6 and TRBJ1-4; 9 nucleotides line up with TRBD1. Trimming removed 7 bases from V and 6 bases from J; junction bases left unmatched: 9. Germline CDR1 reads MNHNY; CDR2 reads SVGAGI (reference sequence). The CDR3 consists of 15 residues. CDR3 coding DNA: TGTGCCAGCATTCCTACAGGGGGCCCCGATGAAAAACTGTTTTTT. Translating it yields CASIPTGGPDEKLFF.

The chain recombines TRBV7-8 with TRBJ2-3; TRBD1 matches at 7 bases. This CDR3 is 15 amino acids long. CDR1 and CDR2 from the germline V gene are SGHVS and FQNEAQ. V dropped 2 bases and J dropped 2; count of bases not matched to a gene: 4. CDR3 in DNA: TGTGCCAGCAGCTTACAGGGGGTACACACAGATACGCAGTATTTT. Amino acid sequence: CASSLQGVHTDTQYF.